The next 7 T cell receptor beta chains were all read from a single sample in a study of CD8 T cells in ankylosing spondylitis. TCRdb reprocessed the 5' RACE reads via MiXCR and lists one record per CDR3 protein. The profile shows roughly 86,000 distinct CDR3 sequences, 8.8% of them singletons. Sample: blood, either unsorted or a sorted T cell fraction (not recorded which). Receptor source: a male donor with ankylosing spondylitis or in good health (not recorded which).

This clonotype has at least ten counts. The J gene is TRBJ1-2, the V gene TRBV5-1, with a possible D match to TRBD1 (5 bases). The CDR3 length is 14 residues. Germline loops: CDR1 SGHRS, CDR2 YFSETQ. The germline V and J ends were trimmed by 4 bases and 2 bases, with 12 bases remaining between them. The CDR3 DNA is TGCGCCAGCAGCCCCGATGGGGGGAACTATGGCTACACCTTC. Its protein product is CASSPDGGNYGYTF.

This clonotype was recorded many times. The V call is TRBV10-3, the J call TRBJ2-4; D is unclear. This CDR3 has 13 amino acids. V shed 11 bases and J shed 5 bases, with 16 bases lying between them. Germline V gives CDR1 ENHRY, CDR2 SYGVKD. CDR3 loop: CASSPHGENIQYF. CDR3 in DNA: TGTGCCTCCTCGCCGCACGGAGAAAACATTCAGTACTTC.

This clonotype was seen repeatedly, ten times or more. The chain combines TRBV7-2 with TRBJ2-3; the match to TRBD2 covers 11 bases. Trimming took 10 bases from V and 2 from J; bases not matched to a gene: 11. The germline V gene encodes CDR1 SGHTA and CDR2 FQGNSA. The CDR3 loop spans 16 amino acids. CDR3 sequence: CAILAGGPIYTDTQYF. CDR3 nucleotides: TGTGCCATCTTAGCGGGGGGGCCGATATACACAGATACGCAGTATTTT. The full variable domain, in which reference TRBV7-2 and TRBJ2-3 provide the parts outside the CDR3, is GAGVSQSPSNKVTEKGKDVELRCDPISGHTALYWYRQSLGQGLEFLIYFQGNSAPDKSGLPSDRFSAERTGGSVSTLTIQRTQQEDSAVYLCAILAGGPIYTDTQYFGPGTRLTVL.

This clonotype has a count of ten or more. J is TRBJ2-3 and V is TRBV20-1; 11 nucleotides match TRBD2. The CDR3 sequence is 19 residues long. V dropped 3 bases and J dropped 0; count of bases not matched to a gene: 14. Germline loops: CDR1 DFQATT, CDR2 SNEGSKA (reference sequence). The CDR3, as DNA: TGCAGTGCTAGCATCCCCCCCCAAGTAGCGGGGGGGAGCACAGATACGCAGTATTTT. Amino acid sequence: CSASIPPQVAGGSTDTQYF.

The gene calls are TRBV3-1 and TRBJ2-7, with 7 nucleotides matching TRBD1. The CDR3 is made up of 15 amino acids. Looked up from germline, CDR1 is LGHDT and CDR2 is YNNKEL (reference sequence). The V and J ends lost 2 bases and 2 bases, in that order; junction bases with no gene match: 6. The CDR3 DNA reads TGTGCCAGCAGCCAAAGACCACAGGGGACCTACGAGCAGTACTTC. It specifies CASSQRPQGTYEQYF.

This clonotype was seen repeatedly, ten times or more. This chain joins TRBV7-6 and TRBJ2-4; D possibly uses TRBD1 or TRBD2 (5 bases each). The CDR3 is 15 residues long. Germline V CDR1 and CDR2: SGHVS, FNYEAQ. The V end was cut by 1 base, the J end by 9 bases, with 16 bases between. The CDR3 protein is CASSLGAGSRSIQYF. The CDR3 nucleotides read TGTGCCAGCAGCTTAGGGGCAGGGAGTAGAAGCATTCAGTACTTC.

This clonotype was detected only once. A much larger clone lies a single base off, so this may be a read error. This rearrangement joins TRBV7-9 to TRBJ2-3; 7 bases align to TRBD1. CDR3 length: 15 amino acids. The V segment lost 8 bases and the J segment 0 bases; nucleotides outside the gene matches: 8. Germline V gene sequence: CDR1 SEHNR, CDR2 FQNEAQ (reference sequence). In nucleotides, the CDR3 is TGTGCCAGCGCCTTGAACAGGGGCAGCACAGATACGCAGTATTTT. It specifies CASALNRGSTDTQYF.